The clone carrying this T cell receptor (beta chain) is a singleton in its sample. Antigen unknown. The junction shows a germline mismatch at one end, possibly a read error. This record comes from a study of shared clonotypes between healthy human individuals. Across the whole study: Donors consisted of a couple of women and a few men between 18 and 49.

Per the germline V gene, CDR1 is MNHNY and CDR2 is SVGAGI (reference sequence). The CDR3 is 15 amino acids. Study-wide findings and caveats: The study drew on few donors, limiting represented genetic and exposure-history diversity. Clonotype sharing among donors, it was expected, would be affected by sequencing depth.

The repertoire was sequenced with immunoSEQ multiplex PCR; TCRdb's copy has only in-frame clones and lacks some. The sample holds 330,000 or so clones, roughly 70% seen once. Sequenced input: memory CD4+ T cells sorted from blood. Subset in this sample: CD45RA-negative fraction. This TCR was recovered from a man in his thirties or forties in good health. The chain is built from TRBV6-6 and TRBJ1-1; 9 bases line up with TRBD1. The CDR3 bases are TGTGCCAGCAGTTCGAGGGGGACAGGGAACGCTGAAGCTTTCTTT. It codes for CASSSRGTGNAEAFF.